One sample yielded the 28 T cell receptor beta chains listed below, sequenced in a study of post-analysis software for immune sequencing data. Study-wide results and caveats: TRBV5-6, TRBV5-1 and TRBV20-1 were among four to six TRBV segments more frequent in patients than controls.

Unique molecular identifiers had been added to the TCR beta cDNA libraries. TCRdb reanalysed the PCR reads using MiXCR and keeps one entry per CDR3 protein. The sample holds about half a million distinct CDR3 sequences; 40% to 55% are singletons and the top ten take roughly 12%. For these TCRs, the target antigens are not known. What was sequenced was blood. The origin of the receptors is a girl between 5 and 17 years old with multiple sclerosis.

This clonotype was found a few times. This chain joins TRBV12-3 or TRBV12-4 and TRBJ2-7; the match to TRBD2 covers 7 bases. J gave up 1 base and V 5 bases, and 8 bases lay outside the gene matches. The CDR3 has 15 residues. CDR3 amino acids: CASSHGRQRSYEQYF. In nucleotides, the CDR3 is TGTGCCAGCAGTCACGGGAGGCAGAGATCCTACGAGCAGTACTTC.

This clonotype was found once. This chain links TRBV7-3 with TRBJ2-1, with D perhaps TRBD2 (6 bases). This CDR3 spans 17 amino acids. Looked up from germline, CDR1 is SGHTA and CDR2 is FQGTGA. V was trimmed by 5 bases and J by 4 bases, leaving 21 bases between them. The CDR3 loop is CASSTIARRAVYNEQFF. The DNA for the CDR3 is TGTGCCAGCAGCACGATAGCGCGGAGGGCCGTATACAATGAGCAGTTCTTC. Drawing the rest from reference TRBV7-3 and TRBJ2-1, the complete variable domain is GAGVSQTPSNKVTEKGKYVELRCDPISGHTALYWYRQSLGQGPEFLIYFQGTGAADDSGLPNDRFFAVRPEGSVSTLKIQRTERGDSAVYLCASSTIARRAVYNEQFFGPGTRLTVL.

This rearrangement joins TRBV5-1 to TRBJ2-1; no clear D. Germline CDR1 and CDR2: SGHRS and YFSETQ. The CDR3 loop spans 15 amino acids. V was trimmed by 4 bases and J by 6 bases, leaving 17 bases between them. For the CDR3, the DNA is TGCGCCAGCAGCCTGGCAGGTCTCCTCGCCAATGAGCAGTTCTTC. Protein sequence: CASSLAGLLANEQFF.

The rearrangement joins TRBV2 to TRBJ2-5, with D possibly being TRBD1 or TRBD2 (6 bases each). CDR1 and CDR2 from the germline V gene are SNHLY and FYNNEI. This CDR3 has 13 amino acids. Trimming took 4 bases from V and 2 from J, leaving 8 bases between them. For the CDR3, the DNA is TGTGCCAGCAGTGGAGGGGGGCAAGAGACCCAGTACTTC. Translated, it gives CASSGGGQETQYF. The whole variable domain, remainder taken from reference TRBV2 and TRBJ2-5, is EPEVTQTPSHQVTQMGQEVILRCVPISNHLYFYWYRQILGQKVEFLVSFYNNEISEKSEIFDDQFSVERPDGSNFTLKIRSTKLEDSAMYFCASSGGGQETQYFGPGTRLLVL.

The chain carries TRBV7-2 and TRBJ2-3; 7 bases map to TRBD2. CDR3 length: 14 amino acids. Trimming removed 8 bases from V and 0 bases from J; junction bases left unmatched: 5. Germline V lookup: CDR1 SGHTA, CDR2 FQGNSA. Here the CDR3 reads CASRIAGSTDTQYF. The CDR3 DNA follows: TGTGCCAGCCGGATAGCGGGTAGCACAGATACGCAGTATTTT. The full variable domain, with the rest looked up from reference TRBV7-2 and TRBJ2-3, is GAGVSQSPSNKVTEKGKDVELRCDPISGHTALYWYRQSLGQGLEFLIYFQGNSAPDKSGLPSDRFSAERTGGSVSTLTIQRTQQEDSAVYLCASRIAGSTDTQYFGPGTRLTVL.

This chain joins TRBV6-5 and TRBJ2-7; D is unclear. V shed 1 base and J shed 0 bases, with 7 bases lying between them. CDR1 and CDR2 from the germline V gene are MNHEY and SVGAGI. The CDR3 runs to 14 residues. The CDR3 here is CASSYLGRSYEQYF. The CDR3 nucleotides read TGTGCCAGCAGTTACTTAGGACGCTCCTACGAGCAGTACTTC.

The chain combines TRBV20-1 with TRBJ2-6, with D unclear. V was trimmed by 1 base and J by 0 bases, leaving 7 bases between them. This CDR3 spans 15 amino acids. Per the germline V gene, CDR1 is DFQATT and CDR2 is SNEGSKA (reference sequence). Written as DNA, the CDR3 is TGCAGTGCTAGAGGGCAGACCTCTGGGGCCAACGTCCTGACTTTC. It translates to CSARGQTSGANVLTF.

This clonotype was observed at least ten times. J is TRBJ2-7 and V is TRBV5-1; D ambiguous. The germline V gene has CDR1 SGHRS and CDR2 YFSETQ. The CDR3 is 10 amino acids. Trimming shortened V by 1 base and J by 7 bases, and 3 bases separated the two germline ends. CDR3 bases: TGCGCCAGCAGCTTGTGGGAGCAGTACTTC. It encodes CASSLWEQYF.

This clonotype was seen a single time. A much larger clone sits a single nucleotide away, making a read error possible. The rearrangement joins TRBV29-1 to TRBJ2-7; TRBD1 matches 10 bases. CDR3 length: 11 amino acids. CDR1 and CDR2 (germline): SQVTM, ANQGSEA. CDR3 sequence reads: CSGQGDYEQHF. CDR3 in DNA: TGCAGTGGACAGGGGGACTACGAGCAGCACTTC.

This sequence joins TRBV12-3 or TRBV12-4 and TRBJ2-3; tentative D call: TRBD2 (5 bases). The length of the CDR3 is 12 residues. The V and J ends lost 5 bases and 8 bases respectively, with 11 bases between them. The chain's CDR3 is CASSPIRGTQYF. CDR3 DNA: TGTGCCAGCAGTCCTATCCGGGGTACGCAGTATTTT.

Comments on this clonotype: It may be a read error: a sequence one base away is much more abundant. The V and J genes are TRBV20-1 and TRBJ2-5; 9 bases fit TRBD1. Germline loops: CDR1 DFQATT, CDR2 SNEGSKA (reference sequence). V dropped 6 bases and J dropped 9; count of bases not matched to a gene: 11. The CDR3 has 13 amino acids. The CDR3 loop reads CSAIRTGEVAQYF. The CDR3 bases are TGCAGTGCCATCAGGACAGGGGAGGTGGCCCAGTACTTC.

J is TRBJ1-1 and V is TRBV20-1; D not resolved. In germline, CDR1 is DFQATT, CDR2 SNEGSKA (reference sequence). The CDR3 covers 14 residues. Trimming left V 1 base short and J 6 bases short, with 15 bases between. CDR3 residues: CSARVATILAEAFF. The CDR3, as DNA: TGCAGTGCTAGAGTGGCCACCATTTTGGCTGAAGCTTTCTTT.

The sample holds a few counts of this clonotype. V usage is TRBV6-5 and J usage is TRBJ2-7, with 14 nucleotides matching TRBD2. Looked up from germline, CDR1 is MNHEY and CDR2 is SVGAGI. V dropped 8 bases and J dropped 0; count of bases not matched to a gene: 6. The CDR3 covers 16 residues. The CDR3 bases are TGTGCCAGCCGACCGGGACTAGCGGGAGTCTCCTACGAGCAGTACTTC. This translates into CASRPGLAGVSYEQYF.

The V and J genes are TRBV20-1 and TRBJ2-7; the D call may be TRBD1 or TRBD2 (5 bases each). V lost 3 bases and J 2 bases, leaving 11 bases between the germline ends. The length of the CDR3 is 13 residues. The germline V gene has CDR1 DFQATT and CDR2 SNEGSKA (reference sequence). CDR3 nucleotide sequence: TGCAGTGCTAGTTTAGGGGAGCCCTACGAGCAGTACTTC. Protein: CSASLGEPYEQYF.

V and J are TRBV7-8 and TRBJ2-1; 10 bases agree with TRBD2. This CDR3 comprises 15 residues. Trimming at V came to 7 bases and at J to 4 bases, leaving 7 bases not matched to a gene. CDR1 and CDR2 (germline): SGHVS, FQNEAQ. CDR3 in DNA: TGTGCCAGCATCCCTAGCGGGAGTTGGTACAATGAGCAGTTCTTC. Translation gives CASIPSGSWYNEQFF.

On this clonotype itself: A read error may produce the germline difference seen at one junction end. The J gene is TRBJ2-1, the V gene TRBV12-3 or TRBV12-4; D gene ambiguous. The CDR3 is 15 residues long. The CDR3: CASSLARGFYNERFF. The CDR3 DNA reads as TGTGCCAGCAGTTTAGCGCGCGGATTCTACAATGAGCGGTTCTTC.

The chain combines TRBV20-1 with TRBJ2-7, with D unresolved. The end of the DNA is better explained by TRBJ2-5, so the J call may be wrong. This CDR3 has 14 amino acids. Germline CDR1 DFQATT, CDR2 SNEGSKA (reference sequence). This CDR3 is CSAVVTTGGETQYF. In nucleotides, the CDR3 is TGCAGTGCGGTAGTCACCACGGGTGGGGAGACCCAGTACTTC.

The chain combines TRBV20-1 with TRBJ1-5, with TRBD1 identical over 9 bases. The germline V gene has CDR1 DFQATT and CDR2 SNEGSKA (reference sequence). The CDR3 is 14 residues long. V trimming: 5 bases; J trimming: 5 bases; junction bases outside the gene matches: 7. The CDR3 nucleotides read TGCAGTGCTCAACAGGGGGCTACGGATCAGCCCCAGCATTTT. Amino acids: CSAQQGATDQPQHF.

This clonotype showed up just once. This chain links TRBV3-1 with TRBJ2-7; a weak D match, TRBD1 (6 bases). Germline lookup yields CDR1 LGHDT and CDR2 YNNKEL (reference sequence). V lost 1 base to trimming and J lost 1 base, with 11 bases between them. The CDR3 contains 15 residues. The CDR3 bases are TGTGCCAGCAGCCAAGCCTTTACAGGGTCCTACGAGCAGTACTTC. Translation gives CASSQAFTGSYEQYF.

A word on this clonotype: Compared with germline, one end of the junction differs, possibly owing to a read error. The chain links TRBV30 to TRBJ2-2, with 11 bases identical to TRBD1. Per germline, CDR1 GTSNPN and CDR2 SVGIG (reference sequence). This CDR3 contains 15 residues. This chain's CDR3 is CAWTRTGGITGELFF. The CDR3 bases are TGTGCCTGGACCCGGACAGGGGGCATCACCGGAGAGCTGTTTTTT.

V and J are TRBV5-1 and TRBJ2-3; 8 bases agree with TRBD1. This CDR3 is 15 amino acids long. In germline, CDR1 is SGHRS, CDR2 YFSETQ. The J segment lost 1 base and the V segment lost 4 bases, leaving 5 bases of the junction unmatched. CDR3 sequence reads: CASSGGQGRTDTQYF. CDR3 bases: TGCGCCAGCAGCGGAGGACAGGGCCGCACAGATACGCAGTATTTT.

J is TRBJ2-3 and V is TRBV7-2; 13 nucleotides agree with TRBD2. This CDR3 region has 16 residues. Germline assignment: CDR1 SGHTA and CDR2 FQGNSA. V lost 3 bases, J lost 5 bases, and 5 bases stayed unmatched. The CDR3 sequence is CASSLILAGGKDTQYF. CDR3 nucleotides: TGTGCCAGCAGCTTGATACTAGCGGGAGGGAAAGATACGCAGTATTTT.

V usage is TRBV6-6 and J usage is TRBJ1-2; 7 bases map to TRBD1. This CDR3 is built from 17 residues. The V gene's germline CDR1 is MNHNY and CDR2 SVGAGI (reference sequence). The ends lost 5 bases at V and 0 bases at J; junction bases unmatched: 12. CDR3 sequence: CASSRYRGMGPNYGYTF. In DNA form, the CDR3 reads TGTGCCAGCAGTCGTTACAGGGGAATGGGACCTAACTATGGCTACACCTTC.

In its sample, this clonotype was seen a few times. The V gene is TRBV7-3, the J gene TRBJ2-3; 8 nucleotides align to TRBD1. The CDR3 has 15 residues. Germline loops: CDR1 SGHTA, CDR2 FQGTGA. V trimming: 5 bases; J trimming: 1 base; junction bases outside the gene matches: 5. The chain's CDR3 is CASSPQTGGTDTQYF. CDR3 sequence (DNA): TGTGCCAGCAGCCCGCAGACAGGGGGCACAGATACGCAGTATTTT.

Worth noting for this clonotype: Its ends do not fully match the called genes, so a read error is possible. The V call is TRBV9, the J call TRBJ1-2, with D possibly TRBD1 on 6 matching bases. Germline CDR1 reads SGDLS; CDR2 reads YYNGEE. The CDR3 covers 16 residues. CDR3 residues: CASSASGGPSFYDYTF. DNA for the CDR3: TGTGCCAGCAGCGCCTCTGGGGGGCCCTCGTTCTATGACTACACCTTC.

This clonotype was observed a handful of times. The chain combines TRBV12-3 or TRBV12-4 with TRBJ1-5; D gene ambiguous. V was pared by 3 bases and J by 0 bases, with 3 bases between. This CDR3 spans 13 amino acids. The CDR3 here is CASSFASNQPQHF. CDR3 coding DNA: TGTGCCAGCAGTTTTGCTAGCAATCAGCCCCAGCATTTT.

The chain carries TRBV6-5 and TRBJ2-3; perhaps TRBD1 as D (6 bases). The germline V gene encodes CDR1 MNHEY and CDR2 SVGAGI. V was trimmed by 2 bases and J by 4 bases, leaving 16 bases between them. This CDR3 region has 16 residues. The CDR3 reads CASSYTGISDPDTQYF. In DNA, the CDR3 is TGTGCCAGCAGTTACACAGGGATTAGCGACCCAGATACGCAGTATTTT.

The rearrangement links TRBV20-1 to TRBJ2-1, with a tentative D call TRBD2 (5 bases). This CDR3 region has 12 residues. Per the germline V gene, CDR1 is DFQATT and CDR2 is SNEGSKA (reference sequence). Trimming took off 6 bases at V and 11 bases at J, with 17 bases between the two ends. CDR3 sequence (DNA): TGCAGTGCCAATTTCCCGGGGTTGCAGCAGTTCTTC. Translation gives CSANFPGLQQFF.